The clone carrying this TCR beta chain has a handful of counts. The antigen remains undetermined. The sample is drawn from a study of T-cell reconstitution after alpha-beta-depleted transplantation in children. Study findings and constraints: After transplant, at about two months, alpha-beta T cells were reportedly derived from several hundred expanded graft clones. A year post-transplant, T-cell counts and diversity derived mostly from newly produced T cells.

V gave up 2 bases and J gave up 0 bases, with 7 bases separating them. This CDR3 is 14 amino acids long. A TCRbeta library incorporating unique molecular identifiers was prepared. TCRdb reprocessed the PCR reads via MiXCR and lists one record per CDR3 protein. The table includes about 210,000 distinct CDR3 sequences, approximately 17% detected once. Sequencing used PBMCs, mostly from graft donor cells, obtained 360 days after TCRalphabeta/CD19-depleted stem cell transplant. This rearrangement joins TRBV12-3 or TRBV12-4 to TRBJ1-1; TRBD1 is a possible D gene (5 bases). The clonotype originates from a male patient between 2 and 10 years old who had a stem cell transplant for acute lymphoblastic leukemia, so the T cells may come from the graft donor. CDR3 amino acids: CASSLRGLNTEAFF. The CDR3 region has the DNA TGTGCCAGCAGTTTAAGGGGTTTGAACACTGAAGCTTTCTTT.